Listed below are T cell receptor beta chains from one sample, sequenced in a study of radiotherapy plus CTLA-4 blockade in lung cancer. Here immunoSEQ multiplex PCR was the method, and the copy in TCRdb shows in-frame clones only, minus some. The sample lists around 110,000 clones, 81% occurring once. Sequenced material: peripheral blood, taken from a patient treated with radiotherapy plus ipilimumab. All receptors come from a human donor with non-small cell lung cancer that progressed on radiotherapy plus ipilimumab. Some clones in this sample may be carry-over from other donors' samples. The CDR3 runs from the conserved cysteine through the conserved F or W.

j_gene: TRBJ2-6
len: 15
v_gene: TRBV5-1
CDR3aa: CASSLELAGANVLTF

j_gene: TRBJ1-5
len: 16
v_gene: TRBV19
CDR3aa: CASSIHESYSNQPQHF

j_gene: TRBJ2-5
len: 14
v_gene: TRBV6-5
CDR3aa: CASSSRSLKETQYF

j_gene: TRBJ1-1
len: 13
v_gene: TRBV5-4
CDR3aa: CASSITDRAEAFF

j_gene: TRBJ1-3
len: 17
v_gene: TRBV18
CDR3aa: CASSPLGPLDSGNTIYF

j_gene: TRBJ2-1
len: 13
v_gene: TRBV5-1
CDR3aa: CASSPLSLAEQFF

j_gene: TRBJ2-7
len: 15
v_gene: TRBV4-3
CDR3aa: CASSQDPGEAYEQYF

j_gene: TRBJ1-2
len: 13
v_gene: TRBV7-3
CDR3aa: CASSLGRSYGYTF

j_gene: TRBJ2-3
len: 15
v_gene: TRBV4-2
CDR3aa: CASSQQAGGPDTQYF

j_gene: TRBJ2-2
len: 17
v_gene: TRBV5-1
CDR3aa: CASSPVGGALSAGELFF

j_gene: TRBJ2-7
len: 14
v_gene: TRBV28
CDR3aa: CASSFSAGVYEQYF

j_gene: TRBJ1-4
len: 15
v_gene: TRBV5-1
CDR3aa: CASSYRGPLNEKLFF

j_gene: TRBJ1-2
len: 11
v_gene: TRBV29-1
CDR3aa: CSVEDREGYTF

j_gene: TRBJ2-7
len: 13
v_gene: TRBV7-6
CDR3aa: CASSLGLRYEQYF

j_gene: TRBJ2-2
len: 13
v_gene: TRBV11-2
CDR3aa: CASSHLDTGELFF

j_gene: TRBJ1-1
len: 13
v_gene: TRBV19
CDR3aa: CASIRTDTTEAFF

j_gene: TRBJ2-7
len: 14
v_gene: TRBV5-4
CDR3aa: CASSFKQYTNEQYF

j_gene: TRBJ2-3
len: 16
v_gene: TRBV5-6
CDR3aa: CASTRSLAGGTDTQYF

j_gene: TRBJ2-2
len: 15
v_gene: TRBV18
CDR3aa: CASSPQGSDTGELFF

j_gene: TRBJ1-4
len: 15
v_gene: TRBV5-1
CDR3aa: CASSKGQGANEKLFF

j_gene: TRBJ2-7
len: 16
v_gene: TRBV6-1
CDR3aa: CASSVDREGQTGGQYF

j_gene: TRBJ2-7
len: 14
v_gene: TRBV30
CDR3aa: CAWSAGVWVYEQYF

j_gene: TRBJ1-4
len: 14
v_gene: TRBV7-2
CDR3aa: CASSVRATNEKLFF

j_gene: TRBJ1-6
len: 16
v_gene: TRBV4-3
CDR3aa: CASSQARGGGGSPLHF

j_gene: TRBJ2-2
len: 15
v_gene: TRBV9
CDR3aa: CASSLGQLNTGELFF

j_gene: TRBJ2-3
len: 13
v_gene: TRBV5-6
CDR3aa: CASSLQGTDTQYF

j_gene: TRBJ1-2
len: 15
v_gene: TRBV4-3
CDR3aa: CASSQETIWEYGYTF

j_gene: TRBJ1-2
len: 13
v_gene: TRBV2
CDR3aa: CASSDLAQTGYTF

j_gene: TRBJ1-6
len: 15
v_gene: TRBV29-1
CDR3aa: CSVKRDSSGTSPLHF

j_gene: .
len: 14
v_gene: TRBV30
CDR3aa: CAWNLRGLQETQYF

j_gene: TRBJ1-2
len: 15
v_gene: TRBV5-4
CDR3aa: CASSLGDRENYGYTF

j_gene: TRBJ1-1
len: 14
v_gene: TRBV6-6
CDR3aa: CASSYWAGYAEAFF

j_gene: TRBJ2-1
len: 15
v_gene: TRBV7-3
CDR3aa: CASSFDRGAYNEQFF

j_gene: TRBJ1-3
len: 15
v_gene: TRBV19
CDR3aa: CASSTTGGSGNTIYF

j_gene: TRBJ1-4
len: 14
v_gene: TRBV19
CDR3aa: CASSWRRLNEKLFF

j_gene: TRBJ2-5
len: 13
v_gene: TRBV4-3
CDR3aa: CASSQDRSETQYF

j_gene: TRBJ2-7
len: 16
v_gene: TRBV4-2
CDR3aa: CASSQGTSLKLYEQYF

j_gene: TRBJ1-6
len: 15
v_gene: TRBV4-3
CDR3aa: CASSQFDRANSPLHF

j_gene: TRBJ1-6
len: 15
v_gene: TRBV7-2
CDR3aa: CASSLKSSYNSPLYF

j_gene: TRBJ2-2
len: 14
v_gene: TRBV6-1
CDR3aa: CASSAGRGQRELFF

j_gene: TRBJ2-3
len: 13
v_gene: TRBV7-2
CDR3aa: CASSAYSTDTQYF

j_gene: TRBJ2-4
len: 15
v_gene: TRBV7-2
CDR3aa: CASSSLGRAKNIQYF

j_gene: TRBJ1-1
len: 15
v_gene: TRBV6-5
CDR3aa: CASSYLLTGGTEAFF

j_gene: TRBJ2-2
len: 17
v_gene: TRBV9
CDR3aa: CASSVEPLGVGAGELFF

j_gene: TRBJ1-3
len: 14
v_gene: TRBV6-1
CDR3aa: CASSAQGVGNTIYF

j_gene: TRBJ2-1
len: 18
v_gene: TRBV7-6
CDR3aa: CASSSDFDSTGPVNEQFF

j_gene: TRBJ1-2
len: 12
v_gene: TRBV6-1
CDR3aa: CASSEGPYGYTF

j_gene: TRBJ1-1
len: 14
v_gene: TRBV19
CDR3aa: CASRIGEWGTEAFF

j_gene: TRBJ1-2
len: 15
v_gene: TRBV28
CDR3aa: CASYSQYRADYGYTF

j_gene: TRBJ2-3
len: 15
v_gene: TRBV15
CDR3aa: CATSRDLLYTDTQYF

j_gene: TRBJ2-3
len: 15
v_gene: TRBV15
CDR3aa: CATSRDQVLTDTQYF

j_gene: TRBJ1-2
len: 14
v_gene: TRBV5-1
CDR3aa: CASSSTGDNYGYTF

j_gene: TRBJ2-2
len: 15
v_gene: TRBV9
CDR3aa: CASSASPNTPERLFF

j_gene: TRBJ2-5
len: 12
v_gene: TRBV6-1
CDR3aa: CASSDVGETQYF